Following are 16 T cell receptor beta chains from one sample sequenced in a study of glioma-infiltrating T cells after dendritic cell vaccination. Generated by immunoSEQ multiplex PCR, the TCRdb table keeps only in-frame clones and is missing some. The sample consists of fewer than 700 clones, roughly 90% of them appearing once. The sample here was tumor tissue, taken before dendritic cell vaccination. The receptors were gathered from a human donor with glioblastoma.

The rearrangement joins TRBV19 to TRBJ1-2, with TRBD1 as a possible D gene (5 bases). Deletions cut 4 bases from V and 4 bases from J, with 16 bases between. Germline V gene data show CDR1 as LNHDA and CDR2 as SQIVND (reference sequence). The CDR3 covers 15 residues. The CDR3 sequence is CASSTAGIRGYGYTF. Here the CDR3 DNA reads TGTGCCAGTAGTACAGCAGGGATCCGAGGCTATGGCTACACCTTC.

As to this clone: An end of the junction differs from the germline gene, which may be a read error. The CDR3 protein is CASSLAAGTGSHNEQFF. The CDR3, as DNA: TGTGCCAGCAGCTTAGCTGCCGGGACAGGCTCCCACAATGAGCAGTTCTTC. The chain employs TRBV7-9 and TRBJ2-1, with 8 nucleotides matching TRBD1. CDR1 is SEHNR and CDR2 is FQNEAQ in the germline V gene (reference sequence). This CDR3 has 17 amino acids.

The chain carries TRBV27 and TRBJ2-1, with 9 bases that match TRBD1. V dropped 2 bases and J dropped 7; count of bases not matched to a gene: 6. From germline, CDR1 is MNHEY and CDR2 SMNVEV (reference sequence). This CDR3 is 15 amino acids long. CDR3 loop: CASSLRTGVGNEQFF. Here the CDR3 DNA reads TGTGCCAGCAGTTTACGGACAGGGGTGGGGAATGAGCAGTTCTTC.

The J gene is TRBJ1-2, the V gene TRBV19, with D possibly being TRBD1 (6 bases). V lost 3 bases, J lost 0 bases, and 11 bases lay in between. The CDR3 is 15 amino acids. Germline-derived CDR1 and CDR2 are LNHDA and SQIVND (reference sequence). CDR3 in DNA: TGTGCCAGTAGTATTGTGGGGGCCACTAACTATGGCTACACCTTC. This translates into CASSIVGATNYGYTF.

The DNA for the CDR3 is TGTGCCAGCAACCCCTCTAGCGGGGGCGGGGTGGAGACCCAGTACTTC. This sequence encodes CASNPSSGGGVETQYF. The chain recombines TRBV5-4 with TRBJ2-5, with 10 bases that match TRBD2. Germline V CDR1 and CDR2: SGHNT, YYREEE (reference sequence). The junction had 13 bases not matched to a gene; V was cut back by 6 bases and J by 5 bases. The CDR3 length is 16 residues.

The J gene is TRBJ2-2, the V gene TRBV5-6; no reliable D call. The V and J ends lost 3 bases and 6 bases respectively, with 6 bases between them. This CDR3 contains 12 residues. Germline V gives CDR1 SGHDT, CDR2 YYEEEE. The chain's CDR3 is CASSWSSGELFF. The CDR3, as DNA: TGTGCCAGCAGCTGGAGTTCCGGGGAGCTGTTTTTT. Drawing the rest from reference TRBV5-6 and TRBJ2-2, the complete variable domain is DAGVTQSPTHLIKTRGQQVTLRCSPKSGHDTVSWYQQALGQGPQFIFQYYEEEERQRGNFPDRFSGHQFPNYSSELNVNALLLGDSALYLCASSWSSGELFFGEGSRLTVL.

CDR3 sequence: CASGFSGTPIQETQYF. The CDR3 DNA follows: TGTGCCAGCGGGTTTTCCGGGACACCAATCCAAGAGACCCAGTACTTC. The genes are TRBV7-2 and TRBJ2-5, with D tentatively TRBD1 (6 bases). Germline values: CDR1 SGHTA, CDR2 FQGNSA. The CDR3 consists of 16 residues. Deletions cut 8 bases from V and 1 base from J, with 20 bases between.

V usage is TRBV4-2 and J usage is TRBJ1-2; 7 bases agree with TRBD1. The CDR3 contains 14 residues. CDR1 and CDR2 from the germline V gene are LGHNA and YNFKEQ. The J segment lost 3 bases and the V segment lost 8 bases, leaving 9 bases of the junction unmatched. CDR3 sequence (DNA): TGTGCCAGCCGAAGAGTTACAGGGGACTATGGCTACACCTTC. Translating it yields CASRRVTGDYGYTF.

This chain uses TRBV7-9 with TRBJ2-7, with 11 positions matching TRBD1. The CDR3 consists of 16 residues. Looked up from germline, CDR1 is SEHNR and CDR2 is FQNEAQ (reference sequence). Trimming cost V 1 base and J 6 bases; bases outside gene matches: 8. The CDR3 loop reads CASSLEGLGTGGEQYF. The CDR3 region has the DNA TGTGCCAGCAGCTTAGAGGGGTTGGGGACAGGGGGCGAGCAGTACTTC.

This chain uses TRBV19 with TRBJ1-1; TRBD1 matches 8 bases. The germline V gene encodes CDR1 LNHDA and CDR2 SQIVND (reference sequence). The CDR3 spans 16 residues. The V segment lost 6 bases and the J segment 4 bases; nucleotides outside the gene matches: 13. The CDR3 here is CASSGQGGSRVTEAFF. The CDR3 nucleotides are TGTGCCAGTAGCGGACAGGGCGGTAGCCGGGTCACTGAAGCTTTCTTT.

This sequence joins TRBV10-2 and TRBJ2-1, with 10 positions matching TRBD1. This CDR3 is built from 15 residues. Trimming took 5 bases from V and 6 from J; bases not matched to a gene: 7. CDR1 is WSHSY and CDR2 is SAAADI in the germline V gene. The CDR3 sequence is CASSYPGQGTNEQFF. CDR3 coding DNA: TGCGCCAGCAGTTACCCGGGACAGGGGACCAATGAGCAGTTCTTC.

CDR3 DNA sequence: TGTGCCAGTAGTATAGCGGGGGGCACAGATACGCAGTATTTT. Its protein is CASSIAGGTDTQYF. This sequence joins TRBV19 and TRBJ2-3, with D perhaps matching TRBD2 (6 bases). This CDR3 has 14 amino acids. CDR1 and CDR2 (germline): LNHDA, SQIVND (reference sequence). Trimming removed 1 base at V and 1 base at J, with 6 bases between.

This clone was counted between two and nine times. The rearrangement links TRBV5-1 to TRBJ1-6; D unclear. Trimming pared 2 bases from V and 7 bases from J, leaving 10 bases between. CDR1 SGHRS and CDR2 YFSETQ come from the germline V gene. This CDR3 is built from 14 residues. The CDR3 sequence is CASSFGARNSPLHF. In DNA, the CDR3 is TGCGCCAGCAGCTTTGGAGCCCGAAATTCACCCCTCCACTTT.

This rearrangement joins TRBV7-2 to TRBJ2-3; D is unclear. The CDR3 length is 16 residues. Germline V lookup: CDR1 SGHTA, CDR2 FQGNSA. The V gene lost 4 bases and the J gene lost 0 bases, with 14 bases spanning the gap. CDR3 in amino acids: CASSSPISVSTDTQYF. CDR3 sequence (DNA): TGTGCCAGCAGCTCGCCGATCTCAGTTAGCACAGATACGCAGTATTTT.

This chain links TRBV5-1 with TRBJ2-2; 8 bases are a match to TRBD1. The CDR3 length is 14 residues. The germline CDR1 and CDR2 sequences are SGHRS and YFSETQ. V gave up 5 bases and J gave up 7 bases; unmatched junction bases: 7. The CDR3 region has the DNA TGCGCCAGCAGTTCCAGGGGGCAAGGCGGGGAGCTGTTTTTT. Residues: CASSSRGQGGELFF.

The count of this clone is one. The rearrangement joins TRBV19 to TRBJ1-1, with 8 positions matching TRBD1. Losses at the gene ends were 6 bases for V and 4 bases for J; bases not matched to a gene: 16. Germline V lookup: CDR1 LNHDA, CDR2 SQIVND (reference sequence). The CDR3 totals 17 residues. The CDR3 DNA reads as TGTGCCAGTAGCCAAGACAGGGGATCGTTAAGTGCCACTGAAGCTTTCTTT. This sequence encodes CASSQDRGSLSATEAFF.